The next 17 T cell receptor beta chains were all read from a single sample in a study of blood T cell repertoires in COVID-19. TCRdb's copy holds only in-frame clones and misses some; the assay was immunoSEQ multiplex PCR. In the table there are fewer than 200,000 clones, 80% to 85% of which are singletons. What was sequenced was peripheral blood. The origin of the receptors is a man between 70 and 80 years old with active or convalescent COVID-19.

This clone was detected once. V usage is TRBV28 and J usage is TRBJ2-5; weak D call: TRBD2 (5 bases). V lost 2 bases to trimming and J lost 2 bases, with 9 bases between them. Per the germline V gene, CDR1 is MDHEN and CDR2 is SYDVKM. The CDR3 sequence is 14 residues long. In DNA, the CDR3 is TGTGCCAGCAGTTTAGGCGGGCCTCAAGAGACCCAGTACTTC. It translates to CASSLGGPQETQYF.

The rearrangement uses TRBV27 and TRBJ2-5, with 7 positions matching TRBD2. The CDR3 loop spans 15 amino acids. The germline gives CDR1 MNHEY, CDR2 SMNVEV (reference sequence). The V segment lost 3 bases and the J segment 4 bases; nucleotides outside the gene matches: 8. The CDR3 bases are TGTGCCAGCAGTTTGGCGGGAGCGTTGTCAGAGACCCAGTACTTC. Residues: CASSLAGALSETQYF.

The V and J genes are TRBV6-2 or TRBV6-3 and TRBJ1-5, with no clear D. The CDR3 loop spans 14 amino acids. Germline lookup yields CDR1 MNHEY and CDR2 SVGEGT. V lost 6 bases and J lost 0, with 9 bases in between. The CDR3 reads CASSRYISNQPQHF. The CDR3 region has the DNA TGTGCCAGCAGCCGATACATTAGCAATCAGCCCCAGCATTTT.

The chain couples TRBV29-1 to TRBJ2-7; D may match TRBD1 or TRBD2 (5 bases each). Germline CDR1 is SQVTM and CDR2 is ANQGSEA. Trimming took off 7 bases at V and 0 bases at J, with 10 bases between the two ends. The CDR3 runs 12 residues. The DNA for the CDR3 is TGCAGCGCGGGACGGGTCTCCTACGAGCAGTACTTC. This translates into CSAGRVSYEQYF.

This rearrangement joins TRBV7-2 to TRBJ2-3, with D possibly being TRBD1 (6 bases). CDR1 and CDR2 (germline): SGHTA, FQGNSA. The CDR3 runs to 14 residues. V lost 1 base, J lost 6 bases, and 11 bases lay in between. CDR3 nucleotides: TGTGCCAGCAGCTTAGGGCAGGGGCAGGATACGCAGTATTTT. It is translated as CASSLGQGQDTQYF.

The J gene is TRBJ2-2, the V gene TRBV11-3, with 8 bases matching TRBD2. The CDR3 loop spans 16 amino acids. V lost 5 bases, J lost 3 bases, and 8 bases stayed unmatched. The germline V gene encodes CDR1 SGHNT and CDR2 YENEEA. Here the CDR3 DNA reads TGTGCCAGCAGCACCCCGGGAGGGCCCGACACCGGGGAGCTGTTTTTT. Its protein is CASSTPGGPDTGELFF.

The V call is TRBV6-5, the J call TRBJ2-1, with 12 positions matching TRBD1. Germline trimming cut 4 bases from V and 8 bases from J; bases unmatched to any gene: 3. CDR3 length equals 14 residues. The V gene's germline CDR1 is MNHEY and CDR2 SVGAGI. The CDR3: CASSWDRGPDEQFF. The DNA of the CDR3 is TGTGCCAGCAGTTGGGACAGGGGGCCCGATGAGCAGTTCTTC.

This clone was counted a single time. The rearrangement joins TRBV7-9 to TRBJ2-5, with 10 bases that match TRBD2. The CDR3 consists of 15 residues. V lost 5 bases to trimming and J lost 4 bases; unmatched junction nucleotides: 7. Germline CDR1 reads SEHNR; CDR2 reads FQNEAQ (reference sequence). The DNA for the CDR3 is TGTGCCAGCAGCGCGAAGCGGGAGGGGGGAGAGACCCAGTACTTC. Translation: CASSAKREGGETQYF.

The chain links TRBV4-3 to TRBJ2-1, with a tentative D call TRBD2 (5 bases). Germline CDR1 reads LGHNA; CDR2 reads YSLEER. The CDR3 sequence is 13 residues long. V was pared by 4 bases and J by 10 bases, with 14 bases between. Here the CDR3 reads CASSRTPGYEQFF. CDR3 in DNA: TGCGCCAGCAGCCGCACCCCGGGGTACGAGCAGTTCTTC.

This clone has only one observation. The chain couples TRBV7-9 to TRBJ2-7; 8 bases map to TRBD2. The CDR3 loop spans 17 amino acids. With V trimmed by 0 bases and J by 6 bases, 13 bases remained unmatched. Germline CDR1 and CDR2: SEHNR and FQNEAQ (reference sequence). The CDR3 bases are TGTGCCAGCAGCTTAGCTGAGTTTGCGGGGGGCCCCGGCGAGCAGTACTTC. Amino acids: CASSLAEFAGGPGEQYF.

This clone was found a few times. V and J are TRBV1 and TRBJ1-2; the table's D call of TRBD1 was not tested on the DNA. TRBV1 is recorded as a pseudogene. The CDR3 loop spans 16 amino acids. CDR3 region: CTSSQRRDRVFPGYTF. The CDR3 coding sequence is TGCACCAGCAGCCAAAGGCGGGACAGGGTTTTTCCTGGCTACACCTTC.

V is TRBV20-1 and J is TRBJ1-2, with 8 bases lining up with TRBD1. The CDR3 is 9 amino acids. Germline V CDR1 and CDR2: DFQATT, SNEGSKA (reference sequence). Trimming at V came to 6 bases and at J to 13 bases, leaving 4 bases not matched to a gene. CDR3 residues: CSAPGQGTF. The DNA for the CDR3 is TGCAGTGCCCCAGGACAGGGCACCTTC.

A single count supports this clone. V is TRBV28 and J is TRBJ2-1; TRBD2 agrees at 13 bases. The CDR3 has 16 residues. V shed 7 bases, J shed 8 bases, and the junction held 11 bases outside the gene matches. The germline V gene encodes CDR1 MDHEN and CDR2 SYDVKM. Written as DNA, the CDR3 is TGTGCCAGCACCGAGGCGGGGACTAGCGGGGTGTATGAGCAGTTCTTC. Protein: CASTEAGTSGVYEQFF.

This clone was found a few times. The chain's CDR3 is CASSQVPGDQPQHF. CDR3 nucleotide sequence: TGTGCCAGTAGTCAGGTCCCTGGCGATCAGCCCCAGCATTTT. The chain combines TRBV19 with TRBJ1-5, with D uncertain. The CDR3 spans 14 residues. V was cut by 5 bases and J by 5 bases, with 13 bases left in between. CDR1 is LNHDA, CDR2 SQIVND, per germline (reference sequence).

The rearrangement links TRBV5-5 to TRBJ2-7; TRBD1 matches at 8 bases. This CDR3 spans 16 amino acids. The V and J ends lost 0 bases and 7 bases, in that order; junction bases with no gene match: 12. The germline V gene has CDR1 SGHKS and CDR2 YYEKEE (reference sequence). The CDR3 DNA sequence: TGTGCCAGCAGCTTGGCCCTGTCGACAGGGGCTGGGGAGCAGTACTTC. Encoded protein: CASSLALSTGAGEQYF.

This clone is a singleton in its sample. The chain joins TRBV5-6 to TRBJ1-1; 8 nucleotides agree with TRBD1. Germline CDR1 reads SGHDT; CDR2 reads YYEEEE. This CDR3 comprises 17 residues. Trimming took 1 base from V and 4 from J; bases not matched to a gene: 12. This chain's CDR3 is CASSLRRAGGRRTEAFF. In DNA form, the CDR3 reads TGTGCCAGCAGCTTGAGGCGGGCAGGGGGCCGGCGCACTGAAGCTTTCTTT.

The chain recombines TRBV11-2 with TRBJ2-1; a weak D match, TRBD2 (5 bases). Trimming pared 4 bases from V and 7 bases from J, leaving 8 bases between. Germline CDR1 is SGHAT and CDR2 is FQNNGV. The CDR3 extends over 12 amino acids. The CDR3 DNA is TGTGCCAGCAGCTCCTCGGGAAATGAGCAGTTCTTC. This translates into CASSSSGNEQFF.